This entry is about one TCR beta chain. What it recognizes is unknown. The CDR3 has 15 residues. CDR1 and CDR2 (germline): LNHDA, SQIVND (reference sequence). The V segment lost 4 bases and the J segment 2 bases; nucleotides outside the gene matches: 0. This sample is part of a study of naive CD8 T cells in extremely preterm neonates. Overall study results and limits: Relative to older groups, preterm infants had shorter, less trimmed CDR3s with fewer N additions. Limitations included small sample size and variable preterm productive templates. Preterm neonates shared more CDR3 nucleotide sequences (roughly 2.7%) than older groups.

Preterm samples came from extremely preterm deliveries at roughly 22-29 weeks. Only in-frame clones appear in the TCRdb table, and some are missing; sequencing was by immunoSEQ multiplex PCR. The sample has 25,000 or so clones, more than 70% seen once. Sequencing was performed on naive CD8+ T cells from cord blood. This chain joins TRBV19 and TRBJ2-5; TRBD2 matches 14 bases. This sequence originates from a boy who was born preterm. CDR3 DNA sequence: TGTGCCAGTAGTAGACTAGCGGGGGGGCAAGAGACCCAGTACTTC. It translates to CASSRLAGGQETQYF.